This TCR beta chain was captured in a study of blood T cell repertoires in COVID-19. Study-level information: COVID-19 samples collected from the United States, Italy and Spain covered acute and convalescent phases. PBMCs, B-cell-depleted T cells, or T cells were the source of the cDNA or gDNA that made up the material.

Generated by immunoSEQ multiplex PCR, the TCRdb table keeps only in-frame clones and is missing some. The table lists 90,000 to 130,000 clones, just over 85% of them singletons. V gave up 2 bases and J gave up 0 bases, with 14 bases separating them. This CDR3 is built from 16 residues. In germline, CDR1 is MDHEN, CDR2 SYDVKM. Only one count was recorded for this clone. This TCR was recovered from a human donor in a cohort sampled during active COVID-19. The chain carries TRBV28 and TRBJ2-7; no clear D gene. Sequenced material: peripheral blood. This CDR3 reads CASSLPFLTTSYEQYF. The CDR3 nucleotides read TGTGCCAGCAGTTTACCTTTCCTGACAACCTCCTACGAGCAGTACTTC.